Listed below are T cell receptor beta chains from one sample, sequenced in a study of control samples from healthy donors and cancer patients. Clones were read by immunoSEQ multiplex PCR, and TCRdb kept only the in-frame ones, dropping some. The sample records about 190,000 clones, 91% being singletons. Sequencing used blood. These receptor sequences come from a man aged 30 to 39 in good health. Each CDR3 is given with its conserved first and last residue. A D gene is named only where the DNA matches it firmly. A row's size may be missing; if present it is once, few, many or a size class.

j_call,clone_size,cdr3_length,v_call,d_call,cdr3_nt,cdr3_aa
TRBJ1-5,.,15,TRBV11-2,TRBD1,TGTGCCAGCAGCCGGACAGGGGCCGTGGATCAGCCCCAGCATTTT,CASSRTGAVDQPQHF
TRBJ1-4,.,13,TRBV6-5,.,TGTGCCAGCAGTTACAATCTGAGGGGTGAACTGTTTTTT,CASSYNLRGELFF
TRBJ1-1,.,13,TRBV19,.,TGTGCCTCAAAAGACAGGATGAACACTGAAGCTTTCTTT,CASKDRMNTEAFF
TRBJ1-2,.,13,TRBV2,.,TGTGCCAGCAGTCGGGACATTAACTATGGCTACACCTTC,CASSRDINYGYTF
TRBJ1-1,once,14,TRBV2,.,TGTGCCAGCAGAGACCGCGTTTGGGGCACTGAAGCTTTCTTT,CASRDRVWGTEAFF
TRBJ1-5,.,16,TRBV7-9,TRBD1,TGTGCCAGCAGTCCGGCGGGACAGGGGGCGTATCAGCCCCAGCATTTT,CASSPAGQGAYQPQHF
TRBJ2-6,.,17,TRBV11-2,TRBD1,TGTGCCAGCGGACCGGGACAGGGAAACTCTGGGGCCAACGTCCTGACTTTC,CASGPGQGNSGANVLTF
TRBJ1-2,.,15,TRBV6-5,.,TGTGCCAGCACCATCGGGACGGGATCGAACTATGGCTACACCTTC,CASTIGTGSNYGYTF
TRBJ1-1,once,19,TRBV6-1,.,TGTGCCAGCAGTGCCCCGACGGGACTTATGCAAGTGGGGAACACTGAAGCTTTCTTT,CASSAPTGLMQVGNTEAFF
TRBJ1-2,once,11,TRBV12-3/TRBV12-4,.,TGTGCCAGCACCTGGAGTCATGGCTACACCTTC,CASTWSHGYTF
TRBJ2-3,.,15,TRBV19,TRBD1,TGTGCCAGTAGCCGGGACAGGGCGGGAGAGGATACGCAGTATTTT,CASSRDRAGEDTQYF
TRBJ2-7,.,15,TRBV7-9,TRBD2,TGTGCCAGCAGCCAATTCTCGGGGGGGATATACGAGCAGTACTTC,CASSQFSGGIYEQYF
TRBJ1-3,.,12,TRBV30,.,TGTGCCTGGAGGGAATTTGGAAACACCATATATTTT,CAWREFGNTIYF
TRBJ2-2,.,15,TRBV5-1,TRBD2,TGCGCCAGCAGCCTACTAGCGGGGGACACCGGGGAGCTGTTTTTT,CASSLLAGDTGELFF
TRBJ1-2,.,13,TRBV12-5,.,TGTGCTAGTGGTTTGAGTACGGAAGCCGGCTACACCTTC,CASGLSTEAGYTF
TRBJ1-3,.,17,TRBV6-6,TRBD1,TGTGCCAGCAGTCTCACGTGGGACAGGCAATCTGGAAACACCATATATTTT,CASSLTWDRQSGNTIYF
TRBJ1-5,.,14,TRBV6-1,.,TGTGCCAGCAGTGAAGGCGGGAGCAATCAGCCCCAGCATTTT,CASSEGGSNQPQHF
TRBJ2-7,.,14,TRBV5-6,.,TGTGCCAGCAGCTGGGGACGTCCTTACTACGAGCAGTACTTC,CASSWGRPYYEQYF
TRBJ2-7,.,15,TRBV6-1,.,TGTGCCAGCAGTGAACCGGGTCCTGGAGACTACGAGCAGTACTTC,CASSEPGPGDYEQYF
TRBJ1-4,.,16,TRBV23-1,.,TGCGCCAGCAGTCAACCTAGCTCCGGGACATACGAAAAACTGTTTTTT,CASSQPSSGTYEKLFF
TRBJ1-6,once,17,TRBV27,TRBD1,TGTGCCAGCAGTTGGGGAGGGGGCGGTGCCTATAATTCACCCCTCCACTTT,CASSWGGGGAYNSPLHF
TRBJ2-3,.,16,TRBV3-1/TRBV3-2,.,TGTGCCAGCAGCCCCGCAGGGGCGAATTCGGGAGATACGCAGTATTTT,CASSPAGANSGDTQYF